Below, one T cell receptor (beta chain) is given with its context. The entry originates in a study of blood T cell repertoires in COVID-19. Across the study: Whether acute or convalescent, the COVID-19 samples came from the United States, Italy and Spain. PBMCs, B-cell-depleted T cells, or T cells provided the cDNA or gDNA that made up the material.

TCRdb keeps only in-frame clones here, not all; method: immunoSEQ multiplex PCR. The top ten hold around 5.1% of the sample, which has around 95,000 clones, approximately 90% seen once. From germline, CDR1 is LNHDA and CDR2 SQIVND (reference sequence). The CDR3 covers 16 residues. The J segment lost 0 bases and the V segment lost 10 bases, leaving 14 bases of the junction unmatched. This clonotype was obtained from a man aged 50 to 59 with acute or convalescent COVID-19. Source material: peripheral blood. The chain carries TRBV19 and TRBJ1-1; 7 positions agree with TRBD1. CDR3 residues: CATKPPGQKMNTEAFF. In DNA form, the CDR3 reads TGTGCCACCAAGCCCCCGGGACAGAAAATGAACACTGAAGCTTTCTTT. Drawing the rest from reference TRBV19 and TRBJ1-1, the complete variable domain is DGGITQSPKYLFRKEGQNVTLSCEQNLNHDAMYWYRQDPGQGLRLIYYSQIVNDFQKGDIAEGYSVSREKKESFPLTVTSAQKNPTAFYLCATKPPGQKMNTEAFFGQGTRLTVV.